This T cell receptor (beta chain) was captured by sequencing in a study of blood T cell repertoires in COVID-19. Study information: From the United States, Italy and Spain came samples of acute and convalescent COVID-19. Sources were T cells, B-cell-depleted T cells, or PBMCs; the material itself was cDNA or gDNA.

Seattle participants joined during active infection and were tracked over time. CDR1 SGHNT and CDR2 YYREEE come from the germline V gene (reference sequence). CDR3 length equals 15 residues. The V gene lost 0 bases and the J gene lost 5 bases, with 11 bases spanning the gap. Original methodology: Researchers report that nucleated cell counts were estimated from reference gene primer amplification. The method was immunoSEQ multiplex PCR; TCRdb's version includes in-frame clones alone and lacks a portion of them. The DNA gave D and trimming, while V, J and clone size come from that table. The data show roughly 60,000 clones, over 80% seen once.

The receptor was isolated from a man aged 25-40 years with COVID-19, enrolled during active disease. Sequencing was done on a sample of peripheral blood. The chain is built from TRBV5-4 and TRBJ2-2, with D possibly matching TRBD1 (7 bases). The CDR3 is CASSLAGGRTGELFF. The CDR3, as DNA: TGTGCCAGCAGCTTGGCAGGGGGGAGGACCGGGGAGCTGTTTTTT.